The entry below gives a single T cell receptor beta chain sequence along with its context. Its antigen remains unknown. The data were taken from a study of response to subunit inactivated influenza vaccine. Study conclusions and caveats: Each seasonal influenza vaccination, the authors suggested, recruits few new T cells.

In TCRdb, the RT-PCR reads were re-called with MiXCR into one record per CDR3 protein. The table includes hundreds of thousands of distinct CDR3 sequences, roughly 14% detected once. V lost 5 bases, J lost 7 bases, and 18 bases lay in between. The germline V gene has CDR1 SGHTA and CDR2 FQGNSA. The CDR3 is 15 residues long. This TCR was sampled from a man aged 45-65 years who received an inactivated influenza vaccine. The chain is built from TRBV7-2 and TRBJ2-1; TRBD1 is a possible D gene (7 bases). The starting material was PBMCs from blood, obtained roughly 13 days after vaccination. CDR3 DNA sequence: TGTGCCAGCAGCAAACCAGGGGGAGGAAGGAATGAGCAGTTCTTC. This gives the protein CASSKPGGGRNEQFF.